This T cell receptor (beta chain) was sequenced in a study of blood T cell repertoires in COVID-19 (dated by TCRdb to the early 2020s). The study in broad terms: Collaborator samples came from the United States, Italy and Spain and covered acute and convalescent phases of COVID-19. The prospective study material was composed of cDNA or gDNA derived from T cells, B-cell-depleted T cells, or PBMCs. Subjects who had been exposed to COVID-19, were actively infected with it, or had recovered from it provided the deeply sampled blood TCRbeta repertoires that made up the dataset. The repertoires were released in a freely available public database intended as a resource for research on the immune response to SARS-CoV-2. The samples were drawn from the first 160 participants of the ongoing ImmuneRACE study and from 1,254 subjects provided by 6 global collaborators. Sample metadata almost always included a de-identified subject ID, COVID-19 status, age in years and sex. Where available, HLA class I and class II types were obtained from metadata supplied by the sample provider rather than from assay-based typing.

The immunoSEQ Assay, a bias-controlled multiplex PCR, was used to amplify TCRbeta CDR3 regions from genomic DNA. Per the original workflow: The number of nucleated cells in each sample was estimated from the amplification of reference gene primers within the assay. To quantify the absolute abundance of each unique TCRbeta CDR3 rearrangement, sequence reads were collapsed and filtered. For each sample, productive Simpson clonality was calculated as the square root of Simpson's diversity index over productive rearrangements. The source is immuneACCESS, and TCRdb retained only in-frame sequences with V and J called. Part of the clones is not carried over; for the studies checked, unresolved V genes explain less than half of this, and the remainder is unexplained. V and J calls and clone size are copied from that table; D and trimming were computed from the DNA. In all, the sample holds nearly 200,000 clones, and 89% of those were seen once. In total, the top ten clones hold around 8% of the sample.

Spanning cysteine to phenylalanine, the CDR3 consists of 12 amino acids. Only CDR3 DNA is held: 36 bases, read in frame from base 1. V is clipped by 2 bases and J by 10 bases, and the sequence between their germline boundaries is 14 bases long. Looking up the germline V gene (reference sequence) yields CDR1 GTSNPN and CDR2 SVGIG. Participants in the prospective study were aged roughly 18 to 100 years, lived in under 30 United States geographic areas, and enrolled through a virtual design. In the prospective study, cohorts were assigned on the basis of participant-reported clinical history obtained from a screening survey and a study questionnaire. ImmuneRACE Cohort 3 recovered participants were defined by two consecutive negative NP/OP PCR tests, healthcare professional clearance, or symptom resolution. In the prospective study, whole blood, serum and a nasopharyngeal or oropharyngeal swab were collected from each participant by mobile phlebotomists. Over a roughly two-month period, participants in the prospective study had the option of providing additional blood draws and questionnaires. Before DNA extraction, prospective study blood samples were shipped either frozen or at room temperature.

About this clone itself: Its recognized antigen is unknown. No base qualities exist here, and no much larger clone lies one base off it.

Here is what the overall study found, with its caveats: The amount of clinical and demographic metadata varied by source and participant and was provided uncurated.

The sample was PBMCs or T cells enriched from blood (not recorded which). Recombination joined TRBV30 with TRBJ1-1; TRBD1 is perhaps the D gene, given 6 matching bases. The TCR sequence derives from a woman in her late teens or twenties who had recovered from COVID-19. The CDR3 protein sequence reads: CAWSLGAGRAFF. The bases are TGTGCCTGGAGTTTGGGGGCTGGGAGAGCTTTCTTT.